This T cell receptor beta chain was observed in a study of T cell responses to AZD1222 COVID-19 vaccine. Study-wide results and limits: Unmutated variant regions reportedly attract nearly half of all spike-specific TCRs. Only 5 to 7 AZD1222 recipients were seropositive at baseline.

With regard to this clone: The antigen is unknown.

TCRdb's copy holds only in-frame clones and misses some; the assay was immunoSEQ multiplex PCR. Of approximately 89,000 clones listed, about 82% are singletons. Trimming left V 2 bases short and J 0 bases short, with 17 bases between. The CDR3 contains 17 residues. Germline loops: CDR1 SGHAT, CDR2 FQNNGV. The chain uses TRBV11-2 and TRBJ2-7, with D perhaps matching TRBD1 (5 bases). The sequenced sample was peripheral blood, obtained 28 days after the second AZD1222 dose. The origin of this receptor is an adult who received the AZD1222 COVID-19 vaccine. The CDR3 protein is CASSLSPPGQSSYEQYF. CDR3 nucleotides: TGTGCCAGCAGCTTAAGCCCCCCCGGACAAAGCTCCTACGAGCAGTACTTC.